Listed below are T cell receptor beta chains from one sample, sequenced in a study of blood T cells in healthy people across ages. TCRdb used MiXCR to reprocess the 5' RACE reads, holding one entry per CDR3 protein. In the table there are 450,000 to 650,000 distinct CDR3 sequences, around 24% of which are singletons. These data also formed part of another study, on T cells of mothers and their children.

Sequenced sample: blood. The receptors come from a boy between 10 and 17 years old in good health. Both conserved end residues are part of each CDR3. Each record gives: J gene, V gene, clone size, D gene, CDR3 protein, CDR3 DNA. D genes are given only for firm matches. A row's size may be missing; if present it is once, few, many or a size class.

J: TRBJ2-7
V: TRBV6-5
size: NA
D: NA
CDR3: CASSYSTGIYEQYF
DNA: TGTGCCAGCAGTTACTCCACTGGCATCTACGAGCAGTACTTC

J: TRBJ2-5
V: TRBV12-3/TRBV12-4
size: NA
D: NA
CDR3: CASSFRGLPNQETQYF
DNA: TGTGCCAGCAGTTTTAGAGGACTGCCAAACCAAGAGACCCAGTACTTC

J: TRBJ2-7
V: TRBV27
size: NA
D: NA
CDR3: CASSPGGRDSYEQYF
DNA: TGTGCCAGCAGTCCAGGAGGCAGGGATTCCTACGAGCAGTACTTC

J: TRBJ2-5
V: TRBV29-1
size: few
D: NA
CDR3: CSAPSGGETQYF
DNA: TGCAGCGCCCCTTCTGGGGGAGAGACCCAGTACTTC

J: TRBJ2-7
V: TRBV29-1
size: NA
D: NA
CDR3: CSVGYGSYEQYF
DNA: TGCAGCGTTGGATACGGTTCCTACGAGCAGTACTTC

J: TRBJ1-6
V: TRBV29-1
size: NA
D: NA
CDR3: CSAPPLGVSPLHF
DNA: TGCAGTGCACCCCCTCTGGGAGTTTCACCCCTCCACTTT

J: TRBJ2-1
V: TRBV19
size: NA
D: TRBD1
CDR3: CASSVGTANNEQFF
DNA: TGTGCCAGTAGTGTCGGGACAGCCAACAATGAGCAGTTCTTC

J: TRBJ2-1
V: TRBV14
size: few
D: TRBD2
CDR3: CASSHPGLAGVYNEQFF
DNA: TGTGCCAGCAGCCACCCGGGGCTAGCGGGGGTCTACAATGAGCAGTTCTTC

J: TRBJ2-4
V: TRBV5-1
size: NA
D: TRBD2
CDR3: CASSPKLPGLAGGPDIQYF
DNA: TGCGCCAGCAGCCCAAAACTACCGGGACTAGCGGGGGGGCCGGACATTCAGTACTTC

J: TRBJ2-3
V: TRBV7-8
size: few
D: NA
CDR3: CASSLVGLPPSTDTQYF
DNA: TGTGCCAGCAGCTTAGTTGGGCTACCACCTAGCACAGATACGCAGTATTTT

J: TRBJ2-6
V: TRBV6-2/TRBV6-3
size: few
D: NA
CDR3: CASSPDSTGANVLTF
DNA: TGTGCCAGCAGCCCCGACAGTACCGGGGCCAACGTCCTGACTTTC

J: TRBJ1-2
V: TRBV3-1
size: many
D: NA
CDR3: CASSQGVTVYGYTF
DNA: TGTGCCAGCAGCCAAGGGGTGACAGTCTATGGCTACACCTTC

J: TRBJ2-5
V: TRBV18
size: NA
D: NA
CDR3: CASSINGGPKETQYF
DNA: TGTGCCAGCTCAATTAACGGGGGACCTAAAGAGACCCAGTACTTC

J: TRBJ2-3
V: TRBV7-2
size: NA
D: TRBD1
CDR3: CASSGRRGLSTDTQYF
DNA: TGTGCCAGCAGCGGTCGCAGGGGGCTTAGCACAGATACGCAGTATTTT

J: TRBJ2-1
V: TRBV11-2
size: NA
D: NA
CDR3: CASRVPGQGRKYNEQFF
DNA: TGTGCCAGCAGGGTTCCGGGGCAGGGGCGTAAGTACAATGAGCAGTTCTTC

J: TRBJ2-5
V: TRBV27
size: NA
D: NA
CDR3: CASRGAAFHASGETQYF
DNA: TGTGCCAGCAGGGGGGCCGCTTTCCACGCTAGCGGAGAGACCCAGTACTTC

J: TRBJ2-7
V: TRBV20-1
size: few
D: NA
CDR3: CSATDDKAMYEQYF
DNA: TGCAGTGCTACCGACGACAAAGCGATGTACGAGCAGTACTTC

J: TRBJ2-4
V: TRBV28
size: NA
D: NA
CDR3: CASSFRAVAKNIQYF
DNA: TGTGCCAGCAGTTTTCGGGCAGTAGCCAAAAACATTCAGTACTTC

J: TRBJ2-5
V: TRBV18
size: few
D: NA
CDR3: CASSPIGYNTQETQYF
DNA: TGTGCCAGCTCGCCCATCGGATACAACACGCAAGAGACCCAGTACTTC

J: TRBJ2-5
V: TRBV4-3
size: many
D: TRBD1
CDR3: CASSQETGGAETQYF
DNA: TGCGCCAGCAGCCAAGAGACAGGGGGCGCGGAGACCCAGTACTTC

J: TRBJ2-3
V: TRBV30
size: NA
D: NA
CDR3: CAWINRRFTDTQYF
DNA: TGTGCCTGGATCAACAGGAGGTTCACAGATACGCAGTATTTT

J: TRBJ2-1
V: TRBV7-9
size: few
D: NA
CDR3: CASSPVRRGTAFGEQFF
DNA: TGTGCCAGCAGCCCAGTTCGCAGAGGGACCGCTTTCGGTGAGCAGTTCTTC

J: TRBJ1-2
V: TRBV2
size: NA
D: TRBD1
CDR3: CASGTDRRLYGYTF
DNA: TGTGCCAGTGGGACGGACAGGAGACTCTATGGCTACACCTTC

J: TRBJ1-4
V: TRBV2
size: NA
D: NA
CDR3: CASRGAASTNEKLFF
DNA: TGTGCCAGCAGGGGGGCAGCGTCAACTAATGAAAAACTGTTTTTT

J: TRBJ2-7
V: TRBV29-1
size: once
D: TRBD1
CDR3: CSVVGTGPYEQCF
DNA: TGCAGCGTAGTCGGGACAGGACCCTACGAGCAGTGCTTC

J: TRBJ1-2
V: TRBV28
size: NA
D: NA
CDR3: CASSPWASGYTF
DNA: TGTGCCAGCAGTCCCTGGGCATCTGGCTACACCTTC

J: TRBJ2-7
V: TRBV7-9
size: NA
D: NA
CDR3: CASSELPSYEQYF
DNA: TGTGCCAGCAGTGAGTTACCTTCCTACGAGCAGTACTTC

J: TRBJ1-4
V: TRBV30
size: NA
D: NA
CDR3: CAWSVTGFEKLFF
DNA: TGTGCCTGGAGTGTGACGGGGTTTGAAAAACTGTTTTTT

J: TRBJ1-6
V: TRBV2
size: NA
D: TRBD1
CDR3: CASDLETGSSPLHF
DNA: TGTGCCAGTGACCTGGAGACAGGGAGCTCACCCCTCCACTTT

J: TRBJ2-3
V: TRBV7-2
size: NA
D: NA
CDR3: CASSLGSRAGDTQYF
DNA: TGTGCCAGCAGCTTAGGGTCCAGGGCTGGGGATACGCAATATTTT

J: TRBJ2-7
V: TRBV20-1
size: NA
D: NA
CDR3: CSARHYEQYF
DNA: TGCAGTGCTAGGCACTACGAGCAGTACTTC

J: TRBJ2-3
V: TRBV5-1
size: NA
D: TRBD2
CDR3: CASSPGLAGVSNTDTQYF
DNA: TGCGCCAGCAGCCCAGGACTAGCGGGAGTTTCGAACACAGATACGCAGTATTTT

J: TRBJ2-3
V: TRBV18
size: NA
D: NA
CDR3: CASSPRLVGTDTQYF
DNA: TGTGCCAGCTCACCAAGACTAGTTGGCACAGATACGCAGTATTTT

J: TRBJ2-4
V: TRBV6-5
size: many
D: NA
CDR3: CASSTGHIQYF
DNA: TGTGCCAGCAGTACGGGACATATTCAGTACTTC

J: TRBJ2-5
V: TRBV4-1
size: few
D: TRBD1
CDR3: CASSQDFRTGPGTQYF
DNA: TGCGCCAGCAGCCAAGATTTTAGGACAGGCCCGGGGACCCAGTACTTC

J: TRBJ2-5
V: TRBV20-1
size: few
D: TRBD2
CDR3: CSAIRGLAEQETQYF
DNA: TGCAGTGCGATCCGGGGACTAGCGGAGCAAGAGACCCAGTACTTC

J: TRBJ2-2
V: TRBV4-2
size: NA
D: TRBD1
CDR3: CASSGQTGTVGTGELFF
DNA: TGTGCCAGCAGCGGTCAGACCGGGACAGTGGGCACCGGGGAGCTGTTTTTT

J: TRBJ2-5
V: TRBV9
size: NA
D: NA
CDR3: CASSTGMTQYF
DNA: TGTGCCAGCAGCACAGGGATGACCCAGTACTTC

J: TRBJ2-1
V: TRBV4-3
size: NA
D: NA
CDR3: CASSQAIGQSWSEEQFF
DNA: TGCGCCAGCAGCCAAGCTATAGGCCAAAGTTGGTCCGAAGAGCAGTTCTTC

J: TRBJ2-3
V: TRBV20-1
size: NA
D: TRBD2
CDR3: CSARDLLASGSTQYF
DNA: TGCAGTGCTAGAGATCTCCTGGCTAGCGGGAGTACGCAGTATTTT

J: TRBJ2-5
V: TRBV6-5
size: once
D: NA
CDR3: CASRPGDGETQYF
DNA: TGTGCCAGCAGGCCAGGGGACGGCGAGACCCAGTACTTC

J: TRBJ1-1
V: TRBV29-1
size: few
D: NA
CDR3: CSVATVNTEAFF
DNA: TGCAGCGTTGCGACAGTGAACACTGAAGCTTTCTTT

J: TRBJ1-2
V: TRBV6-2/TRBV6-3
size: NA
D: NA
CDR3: CASSGRVWYGYTF
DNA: TGTGCCAGCAGTGGACGGGTCTGGTATGGCTACACCTTC

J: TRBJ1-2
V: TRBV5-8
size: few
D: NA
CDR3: CASSLLAGLSYGYTF
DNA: TGTGCCAGCAGCTTGTTGGCAGGGTTATCCTATGGCTACACCTTC

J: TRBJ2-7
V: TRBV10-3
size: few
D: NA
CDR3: CAISGDNYEQYF
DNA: TGTGCCATCAGTGGGGACAACTACGAGCAGTACTTC

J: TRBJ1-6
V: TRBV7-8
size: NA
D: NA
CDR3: CASSSTAENSPLHF
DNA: TGTGCCAGCAGCTCGACAGCCGAAAATTCACCCCTCCACTTT

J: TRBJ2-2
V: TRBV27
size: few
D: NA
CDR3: CATQGGPGELFF
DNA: TGTGCCACCCAGGGTGGTCCGGGGGAGCTGTTTTTT

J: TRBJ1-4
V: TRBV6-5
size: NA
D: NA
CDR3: CASSHRGGGGSQVEKLFF
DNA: TGTGCCAGCAGTCACCGCGGGGGAGGAGGTAGCCAAGTGGAAAAACTGTTTTTT

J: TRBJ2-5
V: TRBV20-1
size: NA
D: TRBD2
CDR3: CSARGSGGGETQYF
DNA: TGCAGTGCTAGGGGTAGCGGGGGCGGGGAGACCCAGTACTTC

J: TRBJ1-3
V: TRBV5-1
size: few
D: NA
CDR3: CASSSRLDVGNSGNTIYF
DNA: TGCGCCAGCAGCTCCCGCTTAGACGTAGGGAACTCTGGAAACACCATATATTTT